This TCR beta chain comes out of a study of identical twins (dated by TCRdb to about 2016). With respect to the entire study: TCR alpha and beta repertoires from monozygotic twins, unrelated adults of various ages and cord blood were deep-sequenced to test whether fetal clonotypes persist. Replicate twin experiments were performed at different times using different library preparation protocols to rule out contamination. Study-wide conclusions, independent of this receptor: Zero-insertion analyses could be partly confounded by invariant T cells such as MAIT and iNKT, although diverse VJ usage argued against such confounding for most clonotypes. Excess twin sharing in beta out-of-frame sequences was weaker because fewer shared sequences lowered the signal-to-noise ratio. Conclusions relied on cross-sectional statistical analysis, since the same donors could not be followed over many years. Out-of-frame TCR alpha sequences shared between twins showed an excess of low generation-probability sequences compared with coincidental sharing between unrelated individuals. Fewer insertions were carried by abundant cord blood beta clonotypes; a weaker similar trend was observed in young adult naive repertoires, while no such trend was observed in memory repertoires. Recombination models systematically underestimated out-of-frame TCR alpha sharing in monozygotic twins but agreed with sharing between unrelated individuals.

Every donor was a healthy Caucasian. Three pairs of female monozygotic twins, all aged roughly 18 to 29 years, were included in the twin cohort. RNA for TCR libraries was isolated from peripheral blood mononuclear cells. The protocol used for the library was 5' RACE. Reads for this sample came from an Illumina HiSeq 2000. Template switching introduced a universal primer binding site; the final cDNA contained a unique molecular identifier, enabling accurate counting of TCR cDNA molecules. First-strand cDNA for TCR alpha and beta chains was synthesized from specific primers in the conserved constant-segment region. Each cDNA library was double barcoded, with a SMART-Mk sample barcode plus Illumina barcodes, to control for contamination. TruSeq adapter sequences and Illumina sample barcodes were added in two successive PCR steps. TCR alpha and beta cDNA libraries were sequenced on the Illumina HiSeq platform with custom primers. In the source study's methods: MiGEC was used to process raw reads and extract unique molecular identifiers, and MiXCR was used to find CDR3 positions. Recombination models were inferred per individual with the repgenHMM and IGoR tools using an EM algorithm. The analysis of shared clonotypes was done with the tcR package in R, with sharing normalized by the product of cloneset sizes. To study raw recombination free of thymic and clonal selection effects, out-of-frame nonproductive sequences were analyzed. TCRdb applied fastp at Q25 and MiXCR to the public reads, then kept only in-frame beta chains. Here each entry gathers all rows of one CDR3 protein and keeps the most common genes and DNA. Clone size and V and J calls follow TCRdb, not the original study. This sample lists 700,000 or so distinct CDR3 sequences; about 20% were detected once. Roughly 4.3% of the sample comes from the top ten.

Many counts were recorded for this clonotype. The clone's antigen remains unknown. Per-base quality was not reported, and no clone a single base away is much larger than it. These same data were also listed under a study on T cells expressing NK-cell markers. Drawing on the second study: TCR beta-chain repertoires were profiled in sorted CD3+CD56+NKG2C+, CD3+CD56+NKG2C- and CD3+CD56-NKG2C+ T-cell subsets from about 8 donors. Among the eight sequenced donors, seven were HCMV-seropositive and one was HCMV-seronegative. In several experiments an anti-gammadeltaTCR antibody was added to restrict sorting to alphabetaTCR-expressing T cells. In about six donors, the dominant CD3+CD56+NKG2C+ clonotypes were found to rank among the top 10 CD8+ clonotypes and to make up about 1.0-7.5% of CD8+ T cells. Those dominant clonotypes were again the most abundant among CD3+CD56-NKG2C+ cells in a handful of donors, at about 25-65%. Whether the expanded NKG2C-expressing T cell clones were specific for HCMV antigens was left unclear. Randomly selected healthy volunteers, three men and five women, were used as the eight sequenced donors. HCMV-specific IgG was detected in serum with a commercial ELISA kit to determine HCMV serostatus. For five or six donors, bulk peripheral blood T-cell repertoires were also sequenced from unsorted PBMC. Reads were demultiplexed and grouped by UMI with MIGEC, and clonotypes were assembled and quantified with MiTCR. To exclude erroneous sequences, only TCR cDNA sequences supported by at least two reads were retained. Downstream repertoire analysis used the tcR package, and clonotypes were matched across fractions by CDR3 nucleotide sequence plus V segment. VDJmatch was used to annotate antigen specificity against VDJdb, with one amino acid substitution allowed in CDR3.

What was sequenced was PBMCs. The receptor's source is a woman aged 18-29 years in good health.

In nucleotides, the sequence is TGCAGCGTTGAAAGGTGGAGCAGGAATACGCAGTATTTT. Its protein product is CSVERWSRNTQYF. This chain joins TRBV29-1 to TRBJ2-3, with the D gene not clear enough to name. The germline V gene encodes CDR1 SQVTM and CDR2 ANQGSEA. V and J lose 2 bases and 7 bases, and a span of 13 bases separates them. Including cysteine and phenylalanine, the CDR3 has 13 amino acids. Just CDR3 DNA is preserved here, 39 bases in frame from base 1.